Listed below are T cell receptor beta chains from one sample, sequenced in a study of T cell repertoires in cytomegalovirus infection. Their recognized antigens are unknown. TCRdb redid the calling of the reads with MiXCR, one entry per CDR3 protein. The sample yields 200,000 or so distinct CDR3 sequences, about 40% seen once. Sequenced material: CD8+ T cells from cultured PBMCs, taken from culture after CMV antigen stimulation. These receptors were collected from a human donor in good health (CMV status not recorded). Some clones in this sample may be carry-over from other donors' samples. The CDR3 runs from the conserved cysteine through the conserved F or W. A D gene is named only where the DNA matches it firmly. Size values are once, few and many counts, or a class for expanded clones, and some rows have none.

D gene,J gene,V gene,clone size,CDR3 DNA,CDR3 protein
TRBD2,TRBJ2-1,TRBV7-9,many,TGTGCCAGCAGCTTAGAGGTTGGGGCTAGCGGAGAGGGTGAGCAGTTCTTC,CASSLEVGASGEGEQFF
-,TRBJ2-7,TRBV27,-,TGTGCCAGCAGTTTAACTGCAGGGGTATCCTACGAGCAGTACTTC,CASSLTAGVSYEQYF
TRBD1,TRBJ1-1,TRBV11-1,few,TGTGCCAGCAGCCCCCGGACAGGGGCAGAATTGAACACTGAAGCTTTCTTT,CASSPRTGAELNTEAFF
TRBD2,TRBJ2-2,TRBV7-9,-,TGTGCCAGCAACTCCGGGACTAGCGGAATTCATCTCGCCGGGGAGCTGTTTTTT,CASNSGTSGIHLAGELFF
-,TRBJ2-5,TRBV5-1,-,TGCGCCAGCAGCCTCAGGCCCACGAGGAAAGAGACCCAGTACTTC,CASSLRPTRKETQYF
-,TRBJ2-1,TRBV12-5,-,TGTGCTAGTCACGGGAGCGATCACAATGAGCAGTTCTTC,CASHGSDHNEQFF
TRBD1,TRBJ1-1,TRBV7-4,few,TGTGCCAGCAGTATCCTGACAGGGGAAGCTTTCTTT,CASSILTGEAFF
TRBD1,TRBJ2-3,TRBV20-1,few,TGCAGTACCGAGGGACAGGGGACAGCAGATACGCAGTATTTT,CSTEGQGTADTQYF
TRBD2,TRBJ2-7,TRBV20-1,-,TGCAGTGCGGCCCCGGGACTAGCGGGTTCCTACGAGCAGTACTTC,CSAAPGLAGSYEQYF
-,TRBJ2-1,TRBV27,-,TGTGCCAGCAGTGGGCACAGAGTTGAGCAGTTCTTC,CASSGHRVEQFF
TRBD1,TRBJ1-4,TRBV12-3/TRBV12-4,-,TGTGCCAGCAGTCCTAATCCGGGACAGGGGAATGAAAAACTGTTTTTT,CASSPNPGQGNEKLFF
-,TRBJ1-4,TRBV20-1,-,TGCAGTGCTCAGGGCTTGTTGGGCGAAAAACTGTTTTTT,CSAQGLLGEKLFF
-,TRBJ1-1,TRBV3-1,-,TGTGCCAGCAGCCAAGGGTTCGCGTATCTCCTTCCCAACACTGAAGCTTTCTTT,CASSQGFAYLLPNTEAFF
-,TRBJ2-7,TRBV6-5,once,TGTGCCAGCAGTTACTCGAGTACAGGGAGCTACGAGCAGTACTTC,CASSYSSTGSYEQYF
TRBD1,TRBJ1-2,TRBV7-2,few,TGTGCCAGCAGCTCCAGGGACAGGTGGATCTATGGCTACACCTTC,CASSSRDRWIYGYTF
TRBD2,TRBJ2-3,TRBV6-2/TRBV6-3,-,TGTGCCAGCAGTGCGGGACTAGCGGGGGCCACAGATACGCAGTATTTT,CASSAGLAGATDTQYF
TRBD2,TRBJ2-5,TRBV6-1,-,TGTGCCAGCGTTGGCGGGAGGAAGACCCAGTACTTC,CASVGGRKTQYF
-,TRBJ1-5,TRBV15,-,TGTGCCACCAGCAGCACGGATAAGTATAGCAATCAGCCCCAGCATTTT,CATSSTDKYSNQPQHF
-,TRBJ1-2,TRBV7-2,few,TGTGCCAGCAGCTTAGCGGAGGGGCCAAACTATGGCTACACCTTC,CASSLAEGPNYGYTF
-,TRBJ2-7,TRBV27,-,TGTGCCAGCAGTTTAAAAGGACCTGGGTACGAGCAGTACTTC,CASSLKGPGYEQYF
-,TRBJ2-7,TRBV12-3/TRBV12-4,-,TGTGCCAGCGCAGGACCCAGCTCCTACGAGCAGTACTTC,CASAGPSSYEQYF
-,TRBJ2-7,TRBV20-1,-,TGCAGTGCTAAGGGGGGGGGCCTCTTTCTCTACGAGCAGTACTTC,CSAKGGGLFLYEQYF
-,TRBJ1-4,TRBV7-4,-,TGTGCCAGCAGCTCCCTCTCGGGTTCGGGCGAAAAACTGTTTTTT,CASSSLSGSGEKLFF
-,TRBJ2-5,TRBV11-2,few,TGTGCCAGCAGCGGAGACGGCGTCCAAGAGACCCAGTACTTC,CASSGDGVQETQYF
TRBD1,TRBJ2-1,TRBV11-2,few,TGTGCCAGCAGCTCCGGGACAGGGGAGCGTGTTGAGCAGTTCTTC,CASSSGTGERVEQFF
TRBD2,TRBJ2-1,TRBV11-2,-,TGTGCCAGCAGCTTAGTTCTAGCGGGAGTCTACAATGAGCAGTTCTTC,CASSLVLAGVYNEQFF
-,TRBJ2-3,TRBV12-3/TRBV12-4,few,TGTGCCAGCAGTTTGCAGGGAAAGGCGGGCACAGATACGCAGTATTTT,CASSLQGKAGTDTQYF
-,TRBJ1-1,TRBV7-8,many,TGTGCCAGCAGTTTGATTGGGGTGAACACTGAAGCTTTCTTT,CASSLIGVNTEAFF
-,TRBJ1-5,TRBV20-1,many,TGCAGTGCTAGAGGCCGGGGGGAGCCCAATCAGCCCCAGCATTTT,CSARGRGEPNQPQHF
-,TRBJ1-2,TRBV6-5,few,TGTGCCACAATGGACAGTTTCAACTATGGCTACACCTTC,CATMDSFNYGYTF
TRBD2,TRBJ2-7,TRBV12-3/TRBV12-4,-,TGTGCCAGCAGGGGGACTAGCGGGAGGGCCCCGTACTTC,CASRGTSGRAPYF
-,TRBJ1-1,TRBV7-6,-,TGTGCCAGCAGCTCACCTGGGGGGGCGATGAACTCTGAAGCTTTCTTT,CASSSPGGAMNSEAFF
-,TRBJ2-3,TRBV6-1,few,TGTGCCAGCATCTCGGGGCGGGAAAGCACAGATACGCAGTATTTT,CASISGRESTDTQYF
TRBD1,TRBJ2-2,TRBV7-2,-,TGTGCCAGCAGCGGGGACAGGGGGCGGACCGGGGAGCTGTTTTTT,CASSGDRGRTGELFF
-,TRBJ1-1,TRBV6-2/TRBV6-3,many,TGTGCCAGCAGTAATCCGACAGTGAACACTGAAGCTTTCTTT,CASSNPTVNTEAFF
-,TRBJ1-5,TRBV11-2,-,TGTGCCAGCAGCCCCGACCCTAAGAGACAGCCCCAGCATTTT,CASSPDPKRQPQHF
-,TRBJ2-7,TRBV7-2,-,TGTGCCAGCAGCTTAGGAGCCGAGCAGTACTTC,CASSLGAEQYF
-,TRBJ2-7,TRBV2,-,TGTGCCAGCAGTGTTGGGCAGGGTTGGAACGAGCAGTACTTC,CASSVGQGWNEQYF
-,TRBJ2-7,TRBV6-1,few,TGTGCCAGCAGCACGGACGGCTACGAGCAGTACTTC,CASSTDGYEQYF
TRBD1,TRBJ1-2,TRBV29-1,-,TGCAGCGGCCGTACAGGGGCCGGCGATGGCTACACCTTC,CSGRTGAGDGYTF
-,TRBJ2-7,TRBV28,-,TGTGCCAGCAGTTCCTACTCCCGGGACGGACTGGGGAGCGAGCAGTACTTC,CASSSYSRDGLGSEQYF
-,TRBJ2-3,TRBV11-2,-,TGTGCCAGCAGCCCAGACGATACGCAGTATTTT,CASSPDDTQYF
-,TRBJ1-5,TRBV28,many,TGTGCCAGCAGGCAGGGTTGGGAGAGCAATCAGCCCCAGCATTTT,CASRQGWESNQPQHF
-,TRBJ2-3,TRBV7-9,-,TGTGCCAGCAGCTTAGCGCGGGGACAGCGGTCTTCAGATACGCAGTATTTT,CASSLARGQRSSDTQYF
TRBD2,TRBJ2-3,TRBV20-1,few,TGCAGTGCTAGAGATTTTCTAGCGGGGGAGGATACGCAGTATTTT,CSARDFLAGEDTQYF
TRBD1,TRBJ1-1,TRBV27,-,TGTGCCAGCAGTTTATCTACCCGGACAGGGAATGAAGCTTTCTTT,CASSLSTRTGNEAFF
TRBD1,TRBJ1-2,TRBV7-9,-,TGTGCCAGCAGCCCATGGGACAGGTCCTATGGCTACACCTTC,CASSPWDRSYGYTF